Below, 21 T cell receptor beta chains from the same sample are listed, as sequenced in a study of control samples from healthy donors and cancer patients. Sequenced by immunoSEQ multiplex PCR; TCRdb stores in-frame clones only, minus some. The sample includes more than 95,000 clones, roughly 90% of them seen just once. Sequencing was done on a sample of blood. The origin of the receptors is a man in his late teens or twenties in good health.

The chain couples TRBV19 to TRBJ1-2; D perhaps matches TRBD1 (6 bases). The CDR3 sequence is 14 residues long. The V end was cut by 7 bases, the J end by 4 bases, with 16 bases between. CDR1 is LNHDA, CDR2 SQIVND, per germline (reference sequence). The chain's CDR3 is CASILSGASYGYTF. The CDR3, as DNA: TGTGCCAGTATCTTATCAGGGGCCTCCTATGGCTACACCTTC.

The chain employs TRBV30 and TRBJ1-1; TRBD1 matches at 8 bases. The J segment lost 2 bases and the V segment lost 6 bases, leaving 5 bases of the junction unmatched. Germline V lookup: CDR1 GTSNPN, CDR2 SVGIG (reference sequence). The length of the CDR3 is 13 residues. The CDR3 sequence is CACSDRVNTEAFF. The CDR3, as DNA: TGTGCCTGTTCGGACAGGGTTAACACTGAAGCTTTCTTT.

The chain recombines TRBV6-5 with TRBJ2-5; TRBD1 might be the D (5 bases). This CDR3 has 13 amino acids. The V and J ends lost 4 bases and 5 bases respectively, with 11 bases between them. Germline CDR1 MNHEY, CDR2 SVGAGI. CDR3 sequence: CASSSDNRETQYF. As DNA, the CDR3 is TGTGCCAGCAGTTCGGACAATCGGGAGACCCAGTACTTC.

Here the CDR3 reads CASSLPLGGPSTDTQYF. CDR3 coding DNA: TGTGCCAGCAGCTTGCCTTTGGGGGGCCCTAGCACAGATACGCAGTATTTT. V and J are TRBV5-6 and TRBJ2-3; D is possibly TRBD1 or TRBD2 (6 bases each). Germline V gives CDR1 SGHDT, CDR2 YYEEEE. V lost 1 base to trimming and J lost 0 bases, with 15 bases between them. This CDR3 region has 17 residues.

This clone appeared a single time. The genes are TRBV25-1 and TRBJ1-4, with TRBD1 identical over 9 bases. The V gene end was trimmed by 2 bases and the J gene end by 4 bases; junction bases not matched to a gene: 8. Germline loops: CDR1 MGHDK, CDR2 SYGVNS. This CDR3 comprises 17 residues. This CDR3 reads CASSEGTGWASNEKLFF. The CDR3 bases are TGTGCCAGCAGTGAAGGGACAGGGTGGGCTAGTAATGAAAAACTGTTTTTT.

The genes are TRBV6-6 and TRBJ1-3; 8 bases line up with TRBD1. Germline values: CDR1 MNHNY, CDR2 SVGAGI (reference sequence). With V trimmed by 4 bases and J by 6 bases, 11 bases remained unmatched. The CDR3 loop spans 16 amino acids. The CDR3 coding sequence is TGTGCCAGCAGTTTCCGGGACAGGAGGATCCAAAACACCATATATTTT. Protein sequence: CASSFRDRRIQNTIYF.

In its sample, this clone was seen a few times. The chain has TRBV7-9 and TRBJ2-5; 7 bases line up with TRBD1. V shed 2 bases and J 5 bases; nucleotides not matched to a gene: 5. This CDR3 has 14 amino acids. In germline, CDR1 is SEHNR, CDR2 FQNEAQ (reference sequence). The CDR3 nucleotides are TGTGCCAGCAGCTTATCCGACAGGGTCGAGACCCAGTACTTC. As protein: CASSLSDRVETQYF.

V and J are TRBV15 and TRBJ2-7; 8 nucleotides agree with TRBD1. Unmatched junction bases numbered 3, after V lost 2 bases and J lost 3 bases. Per the germline V gene, CDR1 is LNHNV and CDR2 is YYDKDF (reference sequence). The CDR3 runs to 14 residues. The CDR3, as DNA: TGTGCCACCAGCAGACAGGACAGGGTCTACGAGCAGTACTTC. Translating it yields CATSRQDRVYEQYF. The complete variable domain, with remaining parts taken from reference TRBV15 and TRBJ2-7, reads DAMVIQNPRYQVTQFGKPVTLSCSQTLNHNVMYWYQQKSSQAPKLLFHYYDKDFNNEADTPDNFQSRRPNTSFCFLDIRSPGLGDTAMYLCATSRQDRVYEQYFGPGTRLTVT.

The chain combines TRBV10-3 with TRBJ1-3; D call uncertain. Trimming took 0 bases from V and 7 from J, leaving 13 bases between them. The CDR3 totals 15 residues. Germline CDR1 ENHRY, CDR2 SYGVKD. The CDR3, as DNA: TGTGCCATCAGTGAGTCGGCACAGACGGGGAACACCATATATTTT. Protein product: CAISESAQTGNTIYF.

CDR3 residues: CASSPRATFNEQFF. The CDR3 nucleotides are TGTGCCAGCAGCCCCCGGGCCACTTTCAATGAGCAGTTCTTC. The gene calls are TRBV21-1 and TRBJ2-1. TRBV21-1 is deemed a pseudogene. There are 14 residues in the CDR3.

The chain combines TRBV2 with TRBJ2-7; 8 bases fit TRBD1. V was pared by 5 bases and J by 5 bases, with 11 bases of the junction left unmatched. The CDR3 spans 15 residues. Germline CDR1 and CDR2: SNHLY and FYNNEI. The CDR3, as DNA: TGTGCCAGCAGTCTCCAGGGGGCTACGCTCGACGAGCAGTACTTC. Encoded protein: CASSLQGATLDEQYF.

This clone was recorded once. The chain uses TRBV5-8 and TRBJ1-1; D gene uncertain. CDR3 length equals 14 residues. Trimming removed 0 bases from V and 4 bases from J, with 10 bases in between. The germline gives CDR1 SGHTS, CDR2 YDEGEE. CDR3 sequence reads: CASSLEGPGTEAFF. DNA for the CDR3: TGTGCCAGCAGCTTGGAAGGGCCGGGCACTGAAGCTTTCTTT.

The rearrangement joins TRBV18 to TRBJ2-1; tentative D call: TRBD2 (6 bases). CDR3 length equals 14 residues. From germline, CDR1 is KGHSH and CDR2 LQKENI. Trimming took 3 bases from V and 2 from J, leaving 8 bases between them. The CDR3 nucleotides are TGTGCCAGCTCACCGGGAGGAACCTACAATGAGCAGTTCTTC. Translation gives CASSPGGTYNEQFF.

This sequence joins TRBV5-4 and TRBJ2-3; TRBD2 might be the D (5 bases). V was trimmed by 4 bases and J by 0 bases, leaving 15 bases between them. Germline-derived CDR1 and CDR2 are SGHNT and YYREEE (reference sequence). This CDR3 comprises 16 residues. The CDR3 sequence is CASSGPGRLSTDTQYF. The CDR3 DNA sequence: TGTGCCAGCAGCGGCCCCGGCCGACTAAGCACAGATACGCAGTATTTT.

The chain couples TRBV29-1 to TRBJ2-7; tentative D call: TRBD1 (5 bases). CDR1 SQVTM and CDR2 ANQGSEA come from the germline V gene. V gave up 1 base and J gave up 3 bases, with 13 bases separating them. This CDR3 comprises 14 residues. CDR3 sequence (DNA): TGCAGCGTTGAAGTATGGCAAGGGGACTACGAGCAGTACTTC. Its protein product is CSVEVWQGDYEQYF.

The chain couples TRBV15 to TRBJ2-1; D is unresolved. Germline lookup yields CDR1 LNHNV and CDR2 YYDKDF (reference sequence). This CDR3 is built from 14 residues. The ends were cut back, 5 bases at V and 7 bases at J, with 15 bases in the middle. CDR3 loop: CATSFAVDPNEQFF. Here the CDR3 DNA reads TGTGCCACCAGCTTCGCCGTGGACCCAAATGAGCAGTTCTTC.

A word on this clone: At one end, the junction sequence differs from germline, possibly due to a read error. The V and J genes are TRBV7-7 and TRBJ2-7; D is unresolved. The germline V gene has CDR1 SSHAT and CDR2 FNYEAQ (reference sequence). CDR3 length equals 13 residues. The CDR3 DNA reads as TGTGCTAGCAGCAGAGGAGTCTCCTACGAGCAGTACTTC. Amino acids: CASSRGVSYEQYF.

The CDR3 loop is CASSPHRASYNEQFF. CDR3 in DNA: TGTGCCAGCAGTCCCCACCGGGCGTCGTACAATGAGCAGTTCTTC. The rearrangement joins TRBV28 to TRBJ2-1; no reliable D call. The germline CDR1 and CDR2 sequences are MDHEN and SYDVKM. The CDR3 totals 15 residues. V shed 5 bases and J shed 4 bases, with 15 bases lying between them.

There are a few counts of this clone. The chain recombines TRBV12-5 with TRBJ1-5; maybe TRBD1 (5 bases). Per germline, CDR1 LGHNT and CDR2 FRNRAP. This CDR3 has 13 residues. V lost 1 base, J lost 7 bases, and 8 bases lay in between. The CDR3, as DNA: TGTGCTAGTGGTTTGGGGACACCGCAGCCCCAGCATTTT. Its protein product is CASGLGTPQPQHF.

The rearrangement uses TRBV18 and TRBJ2-5; D gene unclear. The CDR3 has 15 amino acids. V lost 5 bases, J lost 10 bases, and 23 bases lay in between. Germline lookup yields CDR1 KGHSH and CDR2 LQKENI. CDR3: CASSSNTGPSGDQYF. CDR3 sequence (DNA): TGTGCCAGCTCATCTAATACCGGGCCAAGTGGCGACCAGTACTTC.

This rearrangement joins TRBV7-8 to TRBJ2-1; TRBD1 might be the D (7 bases). CDR3 length: 10 amino acids. Germline V CDR1 and CDR2: SGHVS, FQNEAQ. CDR3 amino acids: CADPGGEQFF. The CDR3 nucleotides read TGTGCAGACCCAGGGGGGGAGCAGTTCTTC.